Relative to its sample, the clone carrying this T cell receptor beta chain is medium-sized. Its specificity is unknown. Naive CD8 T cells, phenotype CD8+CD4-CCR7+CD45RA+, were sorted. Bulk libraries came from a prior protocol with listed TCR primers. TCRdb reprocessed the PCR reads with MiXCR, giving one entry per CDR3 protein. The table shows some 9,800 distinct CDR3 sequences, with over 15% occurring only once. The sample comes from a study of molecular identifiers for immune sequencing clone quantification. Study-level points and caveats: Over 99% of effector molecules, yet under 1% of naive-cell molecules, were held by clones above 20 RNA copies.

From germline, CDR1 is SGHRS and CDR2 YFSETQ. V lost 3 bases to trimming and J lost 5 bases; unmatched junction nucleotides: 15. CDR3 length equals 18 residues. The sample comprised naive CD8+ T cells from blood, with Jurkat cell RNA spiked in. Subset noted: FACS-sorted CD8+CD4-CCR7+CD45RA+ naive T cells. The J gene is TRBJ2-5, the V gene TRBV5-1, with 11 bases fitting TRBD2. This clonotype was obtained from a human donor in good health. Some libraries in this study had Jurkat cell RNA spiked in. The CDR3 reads CASSSRPPSGRPLETQYF. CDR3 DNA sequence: TGCGCCAGCAGCTCCCGCCCCCCTAGCGGGAGGCCTCTGGAGACCCAGTACTTC.